This T cell receptor (beta chain) was captured in a study of CD8+ T cells in alopecia areata. Turning to the study itself: Tofacitinib was taken orally by treated patients, and the dose was 5 to 10 mg twice daily. Findings and caveats of the study: In lesional scalp, particularly from alopecia totalis/universalis, clonality was higher than in normal scalp.

RNA extraction was followed by reverse transcription into cDNA, which acted as the sequencing template. Profiling relied on immunoSEQ multiplex PCR, and the TCRdb table lists in-frame clones only, not all of them. In the table there are 170,000 or so clones, about 71% of which are singletons. Worth noting for this clone: The antigen is undetermined.

Treatment specified: oral pan-JAK inhibitor, 5-10 mg twice daily. Specimens obtained from alopecia areata patients comprised lesional scalp punch biopsies and peripheral blood. CDR1 and CDR2 (germline): SQVTM, ANQGSEA. The CDR3 consists of 13 residues. Trimming took off 8 bases at V and 2 bases at J, with 14 bases between the two ends. The chain employs TRBV29-1 and TRBJ2-3, with D maybe TRBD1 (6 bases). This TCR was recovered from a human donor with alopecia areata. The material was CD4+ T cells sorted from blood, obtained at week 4, from a patient treated with tofacitinib. The CDR3 nucleotides are TGCAGCACCACCGCAGGGGACACAGATACGCAGTATTTT. Residues: CSTTAGDTDTQYF.